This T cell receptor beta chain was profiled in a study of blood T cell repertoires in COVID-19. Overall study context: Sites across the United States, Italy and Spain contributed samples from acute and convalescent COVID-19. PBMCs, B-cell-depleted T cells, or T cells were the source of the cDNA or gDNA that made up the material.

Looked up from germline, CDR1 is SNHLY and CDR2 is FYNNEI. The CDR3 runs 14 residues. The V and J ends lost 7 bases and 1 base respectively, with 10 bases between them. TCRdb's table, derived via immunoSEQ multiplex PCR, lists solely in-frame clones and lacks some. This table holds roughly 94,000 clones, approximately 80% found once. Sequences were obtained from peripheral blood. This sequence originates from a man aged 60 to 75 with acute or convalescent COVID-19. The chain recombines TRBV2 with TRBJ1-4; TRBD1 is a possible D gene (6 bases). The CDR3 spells CASTRTVTNEKLFF. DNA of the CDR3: TGTGCCAGCACAAGGACAGTAACTAATGAAAAACTGTTTTTT.